This T cell receptor beta chain is from a study of blood T cell repertoires in COVID-19. The authors' processing: Amplification of reference gene primers provided the estimated nucleated cell counts. Measured with immunoSEQ multiplex PCR; TCRdb has only the in-frame clones, and not every one. V, J and clone size were drawn from that table, and D and trimming were deduced from the DNA. This table has a few hundred thousand clones, 83% appearing once. The CDR3 is 16 amino acids. Unmatched junction bases numbered 10, after V lost 0 bases and J lost 9 bases. Germline CDR1 LGHNA, CDR2 YSLEER. The chain joins TRBV4-3 to TRBJ2-2, with 7 bases that match TRBD2. Sequenced input: peripheral blood. This TCR was sampled from a woman in her 30s with COVID-19, enrolled during active disease. In DNA form, the CDR3 reads TGCGCCAGCAGCCAAGACTCGGGAGGTGGAGGGAGGGAGCTGTTTTTT. This sequence encodes CASSQDSGGGGRELFF.